This T cell receptor (beta chain) was recovered during a study of T-cell memory formation after mild COVID-19. About the research overall: TCR clusters showed largely donor specificity.

Study-level points and caveats: Pre-infection memory already had some responding clones, implying cross-reactive memory joined. Unconfirmed was the SARS-CoV-2 specificity of second-wave clones that peaked on day 37.

On this clonotype: Its matching antigen is unknown.

From 5'RACE with constant-segment primers came TCR alpha and TCR beta cDNA libraries that carried sample barcodes and UMIs. Each CDR3 protein is one row after TCRdb ran MiXCR on the 5' RACE reads. The sample consists of under 700,000 distinct CDR3 sequences, over 20% of them appearing once. The specimen sequenced was PBMCs or a T cell subset sorted from them (not recorded which). This TCR was recovered from an adult woman who had mild COVID-19 (a few samples of this study predate the infection). Cell type and time point are not known.

The CDR3 protein is CASSLLARQGRSYEQYF. For the CDR3, the DNA is TGCGCCAGCAGCTTGTTAGCCCGGCAGGGACGTTCCTACGAGCAGTACTTC. This chain uses TRBV5-1 with TRBJ2-7; D possibly uses TRBD1 or TRBD2 (5 bases each). Trimming stripped 1 base from V and 1 base from J, with 18 bases between. The CDR3 sequence is 17 residues long. Germline V gene data show CDR1 as SGHRS and CDR2 as YFSETQ.